Listed below are T cell receptor beta chains from one sample, sequenced in a study of a mutant IDH1 vaccine in newly diagnosed glioma. Produced via immunoSEQ multiplex PCR; TCRdb's table is partial and in-frame only. The table lists approximately 31,000 clones, roughly 80% of them singletons. Which antigens these TCRs recognize remains unknown. The input for sequencing was PBMCs, taken from a glioma patient whose treatment included an IDH1 peptide vaccine. The origin of the receptors is a woman under 30 with glioma. CDR3s leave out the opening cysteine and the closing phenylalanine or tryptophan. Fields, in order: D gene, V gene, CDR3 length, CDR3 protein. D genes are given only for firm matches.

NA	TRBV23-1	16	ASSPTPGQGGGTGELF
NA	TRBV28	12	ASSSWAIYNEQF
NA	TRBV7-2	17	ASSLRVDITGQTYNEQF
TRBD1	TRBV6-1	19	ASSETSRGTGGKYLDQPQH
NA	TRBV6-1	12	ASTTERDSYEQY
NA	TRBV4-1	13	ASSQGEGVQETQY
TRBD1	TRBV6-5	12	ASSYSRGRSPLH
NA	TRBV13	13	ASSLPGASGNTIY
NA	TRBV9	13	ASSAIQGIQETQY
NA	TRBV4-3	14	ASSQDSTGAYNEQF
TRBD1	TRBV4-2	14	ASSQDGTGTQETQY